The 20 T cell receptor beta chains reported below all come from one sample, sequenced in a study of T cell responses to AZD1222 COVID-19 vaccine. Assay: immunoSEQ multiplex PCR; the TCRdb copy retains only in-frame clones and omits some. This sample yields approximately 100,000 clones, of which around 90% are seen a single time; about 4.9% belongs to the top ten. The sequencing here drew on peripheral blood, taken on day 0 of AZD1222 vaccination. These TCRs come from an adult in good health.

This chain connects TRBV24-1 to TRBJ1-5, with TRBD1 as a possible D gene (5 bases). Germline CDR1 reads KGHDR; CDR2 reads SFDVKD. Trimming cost V 5 bases and J 3 bases, with 7 bases left between them. The CDR3 is made up of 13 amino acids. The CDR3: CATSGGVNQPQHF. CDR3 coding DNA: TGTGCCACCAGTGGGGGGGTCAATCAGCCCCAGCATTTT.

This clone was detected only a few times. The chain has TRBV19 and TRBJ2-7; D may be TRBD1 or TRBD2 (5 bases each). V was pared by 3 bases and J by 4 bases, with 16 bases between. CDR3 size: 15 residues. Germline V gene sequence: CDR1 LNHDA, CDR2 SQIVND (reference sequence). The CDR3 region has the DNA TGTGCCAGTAGTATGGAACCAGGGTGGAGGTACGAGCAGTACTTC. Translating gives CASSMEPGWRYEQYF. Drawing the rest from reference TRBV19 and TRBJ2-7, the complete variable domain is DGGITQSPKYLFRKEGQNVTLSCEQNLNHDAMYWYRQDPGQGLRLIYYSQIVNDFQKGDIAEGYSVSREKKESFPLTVTSAQKNPTAFYLCASSMEPGWRYEQYFGPGTRLTVT.

The rearrangement links TRBV11-2 to TRBJ2-7; D is possibly TRBD1 or TRBD2 (5 bases each). V lost 1 base to trimming and J lost 0 bases, with 13 bases between them. Germline V gene data show CDR1 as SGHAT and CDR2 as FQNNGV. This CDR3 is built from 16 residues. CDR3 in amino acids: CASSLVGDAYSYEQYF. CDR3 nucleotide sequence: TGTGCCAGCAGCTTAGTCGGGGACGCTTACTCCTACGAGCAGTACTTC. The full variable domain, completed using reference TRBV11-2 and TRBJ2-7, is EAGVAQSPRYKIIEKRQSVAFWCNPISGHATLYWYQQILGQGPKLLIQFQNNGVVDDSQLPKDRFSAERLKGVDSTLKIQPAKLEDSAVYLCASSLVGDAYSYEQYFGPGTRLTVT.

The chain is built from TRBV19 and TRBJ1-2; TRBD1 might be the D (5 bases). The CDR3 covers 14 residues. Germline-derived CDR1 and CDR2 are LNHDA and SQIVND (reference sequence). V dropped 7 bases and J dropped 4 bases, with 16 bases sitting between them. The CDR3 loop is CASTHRQLRYGYTF. DNA of the CDR3: TGTGCCAGTACCCACAGACAGTTACGCTATGGCTACACCTTC. Full variable domain (missing parts from reference TRBV19 and TRBJ1-2): DGGITQSPKYLFRKEGQNVTLSCEQNLNHDAMYWYRQDPGQGLRLIYYSQIVNDFQKGDIAEGYSVSREKKESFPLTVTSAQKNPTAFYLCASTHRQLRYGYTFGSGTRLTVV.

V and J are TRBV6-5 and TRBJ1-3, with D possibly matching TRBD1 (5 bases). CDR1 and CDR2 (germline): MNHEY, SVGAGI. The CDR3 covers 15 residues. Trimming pared 7 bases from V and 4 bases from J, leaving 17 bases between. This chain's CDR3 is CASTPNSGHGNTIYF. As DNA, the CDR3 is TGTGCCAGCACTCCCAATTCGGGGCACGGAAACACCATATATTTT.

The chain is built from TRBV11-1 and TRBJ2-6; D call uncertain. Germline V CDR1 and CDR2: SGHAT, FQDESV (reference sequence). The CDR3 consists of 16 residues. V was shortened by 5 bases and J by 0 bases, with 11 bases between the two germline ends. The chain's CDR3 is CASSTGWSSGANVLTF. CDR3 in DNA: TGTGCCAGCAGCACCGGCTGGAGCTCTGGGGCCAACGTCCTGACTTTC.

This chain connects TRBV5-1 to TRBJ1-1; D is uncertain. The V gene's germline CDR1 is SGHRS and CDR2 YFSETQ. Between the trimmed V and J ends, which lost 2 bases and 0 bases, there was a span of 8 bases. The CDR3 length is 14 residues. CDR3: CASSLPEMNTEAFF. CDR3 nucleotides: TGCGCCAGCAGCTTACCGGAGATGAACACTGAAGCTTTCTTT.

In its sample, this clone was seen a few times. The chain couples TRBV10-2 to TRBJ2-7; D is unresolved. V was cut by 6 bases and J by 3 bases, with 15 bases left in between. The CDR3 runs 14 residues. Germline V gene data show CDR1 as WSHSY and CDR2 as SAAADI. CDR3 in amino acids: CASRAGRINYEQYF. The CDR3 coding sequence is TGCGCCAGCAGAGCCGGACGGATAAACTACGAGCAGTACTTC.

V gene TRBV19 combines with J gene TRBJ2-7; the D is unclear. Germline CDR1 reads LNHDA; CDR2 reads SQIVND (reference sequence). The CDR3 has 15 amino acids. The V end lost 5 bases, the J end lost 2 bases, and 16 bases lay between the germline ends. The CDR3 sequence: CASSPPGLGAYEQYF. The CDR3 DNA follows: TGTGCCAGTAGTCCGCCGGGCCTGGGCGCCTACGAGCAGTACTTC.

The V gene is TRBV10-3, the J gene TRBJ1-1; TRBD1 is a possible D gene (6 bases). Germline V gives CDR1 ENHRY, CDR2 SYGVKD. The CDR3 spans 15 residues. Trimming stripped 3 bases from V and 5 bases from J, with 16 bases between. The CDR3 is CAISDHRGADTEAFF. The CDR3 coding sequence is TGTGCCATCAGTGACCACCGGGGGGCGGATACTGAAGCTTTCTTT.

The chain is built from TRBV12-3 or TRBV12-4 and TRBJ1-2; D perhaps matches TRBD1 (5 bases). Trimming stripped 5 bases from V and 7 bases from J, with 14 bases between. This CDR3 contains 13 residues. Here the CDR3 DNA reads TGTGCCAGCAGTCAGGGCGAATGGGTTGGCTACACCTTC. Translating it yields CASSQGEWVGYTF.

This rearrangement joins TRBV9 to TRBJ2-3, with D possibly called TRBD1 or TRBD2 (6 bases each). The CDR3 has 16 residues. Trimming removed 4 bases from V and 3 bases from J, with 18 bases in between. The germline V gene encodes CDR1 SGDLS and CDR2 YYNGEE. The CDR3 DNA reads as TGTGCCAGCAGCCCCGAGGCCCGGGGGCCGACAGATACGCAGTATTTT. It codes for CASSPEARGPTDTQYF.

The chain couples TRBV5-6 to TRBJ2-1, with D possibly matching TRBD1 (6 bases). Germline V gene lookup returns CDR1 SGHDT and CDR2 YYEEEE. V was pared by 7 bases and J by 3 bases, with 11 bases between. CDR3 length: 13 residues. Here the CDR3 reads CASQKGVYNEQFF. The CDR3 DNA sequence: TGTGCCAGCCAGAAGGGGGTCTACAATGAGCAGTTCTTC.

The chain is built from TRBV19 and TRBJ2-3; 8 positions agree with TRBD1. The V segment lost 4 bases and the J segment 3 bases; nucleotides outside the gene matches: 6. This CDR3 is built from 15 residues. The V gene's germline CDR1 is LNHDA and CDR2 SQIVND (reference sequence). The CDR3 sequence is CASSTRQGTTDTQYF. Written as DNA, the CDR3 is TGTGCCAGTAGTACGAGACAGGGGACGACAGATACGCAGTATTTT.

The V gene is TRBV12-3 or TRBV12-4, the J gene TRBJ1-1; D gene uncertain. This CDR3 is built from 11 residues. Deletions cut 6 bases from V and 1 base from J, with 3 bases between. The CDR3 DNA follows: TGTGCCAGCAGAAAGAACACTGAAGCTTTCTTT. It encodes CASRKNTEAFF.

The J gene is TRBJ1-4, the V gene TRBV6-5, with TRBD1 matching over 9 bases. Per the germline V gene, CDR1 is MNHEY and CDR2 is SVGAGI. The junction had 4 bases not matched to a gene; V was cut back by 5 bases and J by 3 bases. The CDR3 has 15 amino acids. Here the CDR3 reads CASSQTGGPNEKLFF. The DNA of the CDR3 is TGTGCCAGCAGTCAGACAGGGGGGCCTAATGAAAAACTGTTTTTT.

The chain recombines TRBV6-6 with TRBJ1-2; tentatively, D is TRBD1 (5 bases). V lost 0 bases, J lost 4 bases, and 15 bases lay in between. CDR1 is MNHNY, CDR2 SVGAGI, per germline (reference sequence). CDR3 size: 16 residues. The CDR3 DNA follows: TGTGCCAGCAGTTACTCGAATCAGGGAGGAGGCTATGGCTACACCTTC. Its translation: CASSYSNQGGGYGYTF.

The chain recombines TRBV7-9 with TRBJ1-4; D is undetermined. The CDR3 extends over 14 amino acids. With 8 bases removed from V and 6 bases from J, the gap between germline ends came to 16 bases. Germline CDR1 is SEHNR and CDR2 is FQNEAQ (reference sequence). CDR3 region: CASSLGERHEKLFF. The CDR3 bases are TGTGCCAGCTCATTGGGAGAAAGGCATGAAAAACTGTTTTTT. The full variable domain, its missing parts supplied by reference TRBV7-9 and TRBJ1-4, is DTGVSQNPRHKITKRGQNVTFRCDPISEHNRLYWYRQTLGQGPEFLTYFQNEAQLEKSRLLSDRFSAERPKGSFSTLEIQRTEQGDSAMYLCASSLGERHEKLFFGSGTQLSVL.

The CDR3 DNA follows: TGTGCCACCGCAAAAGGGGGGGCTGGCACTGAAGCTTTCTTT. Protein product: CATAKGGAGTEAFF. The V call is TRBV19, the J call TRBJ1-1, with D tentatively TRBD1 (6 bases). This CDR3 is built from 14 residues. Per the germline V gene, CDR1 is LNHDA and CDR2 is SQIVND (reference sequence). The V end was cut by 10 bases, the J end by 4 bases, with 19 bases between.

V usage is TRBV14 and J usage is TRBJ2-1; TRBD2 agrees at 9 bases. V lost 1 base and J lost 2; bases outside the gene matches: 3. The CDR3 sequence is 16 residues long. Germline-derived CDR1 and CDR2 are SGHDN and FVKESK. The CDR3 sequence is CASSQAGTSPYNEQFF. The CDR3 DNA is TGTGCCAGCAGCCAAGCAGGGACTAGCCCCTACAATGAGCAGTTCTTC.